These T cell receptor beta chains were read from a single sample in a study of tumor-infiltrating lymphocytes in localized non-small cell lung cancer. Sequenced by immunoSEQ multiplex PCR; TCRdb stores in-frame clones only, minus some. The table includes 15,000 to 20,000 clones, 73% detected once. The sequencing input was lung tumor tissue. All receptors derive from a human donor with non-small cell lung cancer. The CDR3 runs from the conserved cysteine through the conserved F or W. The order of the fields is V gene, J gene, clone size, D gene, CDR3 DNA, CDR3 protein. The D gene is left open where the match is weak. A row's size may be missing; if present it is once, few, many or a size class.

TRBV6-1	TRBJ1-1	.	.	TGTGCCAGCAGCACGAAGGTCGCGGGGAACACTGAAGCTTTCTTT	CASSTKVAGNTEAFF
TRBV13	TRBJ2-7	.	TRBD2	TGTGCCAGCAGCCCCGGGGGGGGGTACGAGCAGTACTTC	CASSPGGGYEQYF
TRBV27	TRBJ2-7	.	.	TGTGCCAGCGCCCTAGTCCAGAGCCCCTACGAGCAGTACTTC	CASALVQSPYEQYF
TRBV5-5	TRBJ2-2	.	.	TGTGCCAGCACCGTCGATGGGGGGGGCAGCACCGGGGAGCTGTTTTTT	CASTVDGGGSTGELFF
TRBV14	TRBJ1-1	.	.	TGTGCCAGCAGCCAAGAGTGGCTTGGGAGGAACACTGAAGCTTTCTTT	CASSQEWLGRNTEAFF
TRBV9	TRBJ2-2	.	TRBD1	TGTGCCAGCAACCGGGACAGTGGCGGTTTCGGGGAGCTGTTTTTT	CASNRDSGGFGELFF
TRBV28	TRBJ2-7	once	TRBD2	TGTGCCAGCAGTTTTACCCAGCGGGAGAGGTTGCGCTACGAGCAGTACTTC	CASSFTQRERLRYEQYF
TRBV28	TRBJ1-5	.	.	TGTGCCAGCAGACCCGGAGGGGGATGGGGTCAGCCCCAGCATTTT	CASRPGGGWGQPQHF
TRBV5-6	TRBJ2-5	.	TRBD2	TGTGCCAGCAGCTGGGGACTAGCGAGATTGGGGGAGACCCAGTACTTC	CASSWGLARLGETQYF
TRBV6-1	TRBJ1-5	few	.	TGTGCCAGCAGTGTACGGGACGAATCTCAGCCCCAGCATTTT	CASSVRDESQPQHF
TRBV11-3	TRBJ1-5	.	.	TGTGCCTACCACCCATGTGCGGCGTTTAGGACACTAGGCAATCAGCCCCAGCATTTT	CAYHPCAAFRTLGNQPQHF
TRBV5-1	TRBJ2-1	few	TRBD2	TGCGCCAGCAGCTTGGATATTAGCGGGGGTTACAATGAGCAGTTCTTC	CASSLDISGGYNEQFF
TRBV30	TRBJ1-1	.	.	TGTGCCTGGAGCTATGGGGGGACTGAAGCTTTCTTT	CAWSYGGTEAFF
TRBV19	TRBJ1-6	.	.	TGTGCCAGTAGTAAACAGGGTTACGCTTCACCCCTCCACTTT	CASSKQGYASPLHF
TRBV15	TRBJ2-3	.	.	TGTGCCACCAGCAGGCAAGGGACGGCCACAGATACGCAGTATTTT	CATSRQGTATDTQYF
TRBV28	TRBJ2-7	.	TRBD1	TGTGCCAGCAGCCAACAGGGGTACGAGCAGTACTTC	CASSQQGYEQYF
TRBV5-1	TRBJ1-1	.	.	TGCGCCAGCAGAAACGACAGGAACACTGAAGCTTTCTTT	CASRNDRNTEAFF
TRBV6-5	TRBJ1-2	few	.	TGTGCCAGCAGTTACTCGTCGGGGGCGGATGGCTACACCTTC	CASSYSSGADGYTF
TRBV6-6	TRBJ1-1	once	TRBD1	TGTGCCAGCAGATTCCCGGGACAGGGCGGTGGCGAAGCTTTCTTT	CASRFPGQGGGEAFF
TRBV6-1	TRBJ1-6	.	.	TGTGCCAGCAGTGAAGGTCCGGCCGGAAATAATTCACCCCTCCACTTT	CASSEGPAGNNSPLHF
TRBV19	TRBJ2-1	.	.	TGTGCCAGTAGTATTTCGAGACTAGGCAATGAGCAGTTCTTC	CASSISRLGNEQFF
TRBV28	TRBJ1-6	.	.	TGTGCCAGCAGTACTGGGGGTTTGGGGTCACCCCTCCACTTT	CASSTGGLGSPLHF
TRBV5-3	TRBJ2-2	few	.	TGTGCCAGAAGCACGACAAACAGGGAGGAGGACACCGGGGAGCTGTTTTTT	CARSTTNREEDTGELFF
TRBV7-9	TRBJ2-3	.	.	TGTGCCAGCAGCTTAGCGGCTAACACAGATACGCAGTATTTT	CASSLAANTDTQYF
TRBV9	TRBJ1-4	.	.	TGTGCCAGCAGCGTAGAGGCGGGGCTCACTAATGAAAAACTGTTTTTT	CASSVEAGLTNEKLFF
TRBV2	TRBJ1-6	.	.	TGTGCCAGCACCCCACGCGGGGGTAATAATTCACCCCTCCACTTT	CASTPRGGNNSPLHF
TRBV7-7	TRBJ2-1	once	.	TGTGCTAGCAGCTTAGCGCTAACCCCCAATGAGCAGTTCTTC	CASSLALTPNEQFF
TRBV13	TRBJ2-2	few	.	TGTGCCAGCAGCTTCGGGGACCCCACCGGGGAGCTGTTTTTT	CASSFGDPTGELFF
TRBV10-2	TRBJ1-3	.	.	TGCGCCAGCAGCCCCGGGTCTGGAAACACCATATATTTT	CASSPGSGNTIYF
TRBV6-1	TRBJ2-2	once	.	TGTGCCAGCAGGCCGGGTTATACGAACACCGGGGAGCTGTTTTTT	CASRPGYTNTGELFF
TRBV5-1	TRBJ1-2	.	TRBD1	TGCGCCAGCAGCCCTCGGACAGGGGCCGACTATGGCTACACCTTC	CASSPRTGADYGYTF
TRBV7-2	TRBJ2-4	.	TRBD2	TGTGCCAGCAGCTTAGGACATAGCGGGAGTGCGTACTTC	CASSLGHSGSAYF
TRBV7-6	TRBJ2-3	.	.	TGTGCCAGCAGCTTAGGATCAGGGTACACAGATACGCAGTATTTT	CASSLGSGYTDTQYF
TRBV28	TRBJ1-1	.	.	TGTGCCAGCAGTTTATGGTCCGGGGCAGGGTATCGCGCTTTCTTT	CASSLWSGAGYRAFF
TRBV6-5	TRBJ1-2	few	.	TGTGCCAGCAGAAGGGGACATCTTCCTTGGGGCTACACCTTC	CASRRGHLPWGYTF
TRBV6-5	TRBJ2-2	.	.	TGTGCCAGCAGTTACCCGAACACCGGGGAGCTGTTTTTT	CASSYPNTGELFF
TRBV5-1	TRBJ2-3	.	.	TGCGCCAGCGGATTAAGCACAGATACGCAGTATTTT	CASGLSTDTQYF
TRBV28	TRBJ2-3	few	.	TGTGCCAGCAGTTCTCTCGGGGGTGGGGGAACAGATACGCAGTATTTT	CASSSLGGGGTDTQYF
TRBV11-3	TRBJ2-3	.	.	TGTGCCAGCAGCTTAGGGGGGGCCACCGGAGATACGCAGTATTTT	CASSLGGATGDTQYF
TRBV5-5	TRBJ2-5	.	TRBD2	TGTGCCAGCAGTTCCCCCTTTAGCGGGAGAGTTTATGAGACCCAGTACTTC	CASSSPFSGRVYETQYF
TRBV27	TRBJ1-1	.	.	TGTGCCTTACCCACCGGGTGGAGGGAGGGGACTGAAGCTTTCTTT	CALPTGWREGTEAFF
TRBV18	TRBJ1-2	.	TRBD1	TGTGCCAGCTCACCACCAGGGGGCGACTATGGCTACACCTTC	CASSPPGGDYGYTF
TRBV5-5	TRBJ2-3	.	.	TGTGCCAGCAGATCCGGTCCTATCAGCACAGATACGCAGTATTTT	CASRSGPISTDTQYF
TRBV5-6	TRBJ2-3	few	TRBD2	TGTGCCAGCAGCACCCTGACTAGCAGTAAGGGAGATACGCAGTATTTT	CASSTLTSSKGDTQYF
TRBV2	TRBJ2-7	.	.	TGTGCCAGTTCAGGGTACTACGAGCAGTACTTC	CASSGYYEQYF
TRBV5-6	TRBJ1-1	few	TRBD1	TGTGCCAGCAGCAAGGGACAGCTGAACACTGAAGCTTTCTTT	CASSKGQLNTEAFF
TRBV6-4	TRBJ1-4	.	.	TGTGCCAGCAGTGACTCCGCAGGGAATAATGAAAAACTGTTTTTT	CASSDSAGNNEKLFF
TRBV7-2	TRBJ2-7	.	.	TGTGCCAGCGTACAAGGCAGGGGCCCCTACGAGCAGTACTTC	CASVQGRGPYEQYF
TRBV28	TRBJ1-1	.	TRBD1	TGTGCCAGCAGTTCAACCCGGGACAGGGGGCAGGACACTGAAGCTTTCTTT	CASSSTRDRGQDTEAFF
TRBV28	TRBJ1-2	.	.	TGTGCCAGCAGACTTATGTGGGGGGGGAACTATGGCTACACCTTC	CASRLMWGGNYGYTF
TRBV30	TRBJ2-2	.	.	TGTGCCTGGAGCGATAGTGGGCGTGGGGCCGGGGAGCTGTTTTTT	CAWSDSGRGAGELFF